The source of this T cell receptor beta chain is a study of cytomegalovirus exposure and HLA in healthy donors. The PCR had 60 Vbeta and 13 Jbeta primers. Sequencing used immunoSEQ multiplex PCR; TCRdb keeps in-frame clones, though not all of them. This sample's table reports 70,000 or so clones. All donors participated as healthy donors of bone marrow. The CDR3 spans 15 residues. Germline V CDR1 and CDR2: LGHNA, YNFKEQ. V was shortened by 0 bases and J by 9 bases, with 18 bases between the two germline ends. V is TRBV4-2 and J is TRBJ2-7; a possible D gene is TRBD1 (6 bases). Sequences were obtained from PBMCs. The clonotype was recovered from a middle-aged man in good health and CMV-seronegative. CDR3 sequence: CASSQDLAGDHGQYF. The CDR3 nucleotides are TGTGCCAGCAGCCAAGATCTAGCAGGGGACCACGGGCAGTACTTC.